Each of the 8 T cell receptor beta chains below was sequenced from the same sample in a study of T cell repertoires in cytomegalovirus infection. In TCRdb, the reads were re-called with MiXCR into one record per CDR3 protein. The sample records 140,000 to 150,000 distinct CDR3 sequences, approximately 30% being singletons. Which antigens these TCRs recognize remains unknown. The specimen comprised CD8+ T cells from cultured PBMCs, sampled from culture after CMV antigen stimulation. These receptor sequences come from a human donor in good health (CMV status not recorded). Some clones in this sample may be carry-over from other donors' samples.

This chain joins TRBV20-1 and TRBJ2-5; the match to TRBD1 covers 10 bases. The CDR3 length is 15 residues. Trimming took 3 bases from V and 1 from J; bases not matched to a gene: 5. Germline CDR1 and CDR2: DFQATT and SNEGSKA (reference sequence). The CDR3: CSASGQGGLQETQYF. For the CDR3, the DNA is TGCAGTGCTAGTGGACAGGGGGGACTCCAAGAGACCCAGTACTTC.

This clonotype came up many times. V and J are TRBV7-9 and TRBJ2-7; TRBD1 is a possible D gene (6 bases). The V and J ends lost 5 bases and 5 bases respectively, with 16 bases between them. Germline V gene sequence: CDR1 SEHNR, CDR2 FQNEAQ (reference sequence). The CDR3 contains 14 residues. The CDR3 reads CASSVSGPGDEQYF. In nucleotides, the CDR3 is TGTGCCAGCAGCGTCAGTGGGCCAGGGGACGAGCAGTACTTC.

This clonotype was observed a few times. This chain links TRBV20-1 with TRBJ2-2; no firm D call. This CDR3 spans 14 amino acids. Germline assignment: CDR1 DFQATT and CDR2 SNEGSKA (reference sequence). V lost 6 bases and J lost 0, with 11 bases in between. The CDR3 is CSAPLTTNTGELFF. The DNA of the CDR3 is TGCAGTGCACCCCTGACAACGAACACCGGGGAGCTGTTTTTT.

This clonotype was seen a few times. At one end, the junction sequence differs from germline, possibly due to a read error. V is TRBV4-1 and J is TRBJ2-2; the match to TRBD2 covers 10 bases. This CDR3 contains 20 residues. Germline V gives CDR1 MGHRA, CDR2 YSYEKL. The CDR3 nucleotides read TGTGCCAGCAGCCAAGACCGCTTGACTAGCGGGTTTTTCAACACCGGGGAGCTGTTTTTT. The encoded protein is CASSQDRLTSGFFNTGELFF.

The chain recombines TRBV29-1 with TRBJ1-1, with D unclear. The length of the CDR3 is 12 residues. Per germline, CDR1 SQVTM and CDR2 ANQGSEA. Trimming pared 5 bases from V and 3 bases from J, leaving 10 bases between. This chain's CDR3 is CSVWDLDTEAFF. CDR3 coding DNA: TGCAGCGTTTGGGATTTGGACACTGAAGCTTTCTTT.

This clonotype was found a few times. CDR3 region: CASTQVPNTGELFF. The CDR3 DNA reads TGTGCCAGCACCCAAGTCCCAAACACCGGGGAGCTGTTTTTT. This chain connects TRBV6-2 or TRBV6-3 to TRBJ2-2, with D unresolved. CDR1 MNHEY and CDR2 SVGEGT come from the germline V gene. There are 14 residues in the CDR3. V was clipped by 7 bases and J by 2 bases, with 11 bases between them.

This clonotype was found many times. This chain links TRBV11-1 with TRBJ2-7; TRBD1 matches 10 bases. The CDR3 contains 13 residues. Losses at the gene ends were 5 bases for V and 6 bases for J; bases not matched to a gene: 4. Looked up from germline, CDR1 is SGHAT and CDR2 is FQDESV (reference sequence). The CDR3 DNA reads TGTGCCAGCAGCCTGACAGGGGGCGCCGAGCAGTACTTC. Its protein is CASSLTGGAEQYF.

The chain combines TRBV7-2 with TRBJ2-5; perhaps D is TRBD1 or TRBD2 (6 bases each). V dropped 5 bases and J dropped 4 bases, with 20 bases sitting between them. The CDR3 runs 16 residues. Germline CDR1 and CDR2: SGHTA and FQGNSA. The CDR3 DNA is TGTGCCAGCAGCCCATGGGGGGCTCCAACTCGAGAGACCCAGTACTTC. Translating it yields CASSPWGAPTRETQYF.